The 24 T cell receptor beta chains listed next were all sequenced from one sample in a study of low-dose radiotherapy and immunotherapy resistance in tumors. Alpha- and beta-chain coverage of first-strand cDNA came from TRAV- and TRBV-specific primers. TCRs were put through approximately 20 PCR cycles of amplification with Phusion. A constant-region primer and the V-primer adapter served as the primer pair. TCRdb re-analysed the reads in MiXCR, keeping a single row per CDR3 protein. This table holds roughly 6,300 distinct CDR3 sequences, roughly four fifths found once. The receptors were sampled from a human donor with advanced metastatic prostate, ovarian, gallbladder or colorectal cancer (not recorded which). This table probably holds off-target reads from a library built for another chain.

This rearrangement joins TRBV6-2 or TRBV6-3 to TRBJ2-3, with unresolved D. The CDR3 has 15 amino acids. Germline-derived CDR1 and CDR2 are MNHEY and SVGEGT. The germline V and J ends were trimmed by 5 bases and 1 base, with 13 bases remaining between them. This CDR3 reads CASSEEWVGTDTQYF. In DNA, the CDR3 is TGTGCCAGCAGTGAGGAGTGGGTTGGCACAGATACGCAGTATTTT.

The gene calls are TRBV11-3 and TRBJ1-1; 7 bases line up with TRBD1. Trimming at V came to 5 bases and at J to 6 bases, leaving 12 bases not matched to a gene. Germline V gives CDR1 SGHNT, CDR2 YENEEA. CDR3 length: 15 amino acids. The CDR3 DNA follows: TGTGCCAGCAGCCCGAGCCAGGGGGTCGTCGCTGAAGCTTTCTTT. This sequence encodes CASSPSQGVVAEAFF.

The rearrangement links TRBV11-2 to TRBJ2-1; 7 positions match TRBD2. V shed 5 bases, J shed 12 bases, and the junction held 10 bases outside the gene matches. The CDR3 totals 13 residues. Per the germline V gene, CDR1 is SGHAT and CDR2 is FQNNGV. The CDR3 spells CASSPSGAGRQFF. In DNA form, the CDR3 reads TGTGCCAGCAGCCCCAGCGGGGCCGGTAGGCAGTTCTTC.

This clonotype was seen a few times. The chain links TRBV5-1 to TRBJ1-1; 7 positions match TRBD1. Per the germline V gene, CDR1 is SGHRS and CDR2 is YFSETQ. The length of the CDR3 is 15 residues. V dropped 0 bases and J dropped 5; count of bases not matched to a gene: 7. The CDR3 nucleotides are TGCGCCAGCAGCTTGGGCCAGACAGGGCTTACTGAAGCTTTCTTT. Translated, it gives CASSLGQTGLTEAFF.

V usage is TRBV19 and J usage is TRBJ1-2; D gene unclear. Trimming took off 4 bases at V and 4 bases at J, with 16 bases between the two ends. CDR1 and CDR2 (germline): LNHDA, SQIVND (reference sequence). CDR3 length: 15 residues. CDR3 region: CASSTHGPAGYGYTF. The CDR3 nucleotides are TGTGCCAGTAGTACCCACGGACCGGCGGGCTATGGCTACACCTTC.

The chain's CDR3 is CSVEEPTSGAYEQYF. In nucleotides, the CDR3 is TGCAGCGTTGAAGAGCCGACTAGCGGGGCCTACGAGCAGTACTTC. The V and J genes are TRBV29-1 and TRBJ2-7; 11 bases agree with TRBD2. The CDR3 is 15 amino acids. The V segment lost 0 bases and the J segment 2 bases; nucleotides outside the gene matches: 3. Germline CDR1 SQVTM, CDR2 ANQGSEA.

The rearrangement uses TRBV6-2 or TRBV6-3 and TRBJ2-7; a possible D gene is TRBD1 (6 bases). The CDR3 has 14 amino acids. Deletions cut 5 bases from V and 7 bases from J, with 18 bases between. Per germline, CDR1 MNHEY and CDR2 SVGEGT. The CDR3 here is CASSPTGKGGEQYF. The CDR3 DNA is TGTGCCAGCAGTCCTACAGGGAAAGGAGGAGAGCAGTACTTC.

This chain uses TRBV7-2 with TRBJ2-1; perhaps TRBD2 as D (7 bases). Germline V gene data show CDR1 as SGHTA and CDR2 as FQGNSA. This CDR3 is 15 amino acids long. Trimming removed 5 bases from V and 2 bases from J, with 13 bases in between. CDR3 in DNA: TGTGCCAGCAGCGGGGCGGGGGCCACCTACAATGAGCAGTTCTTC. Its protein is CASSGAGATYNEQFF.

The V and J genes are TRBV19 and TRBJ1-2, with 9 bases aligning to TRBD1. CDR3 length: 14 residues. Trimming removed 6 bases from V and 8 bases from J; junction bases left unmatched: 10. Germline V gene data show CDR1 as LNHDA and CDR2 as SQIVND (reference sequence). The CDR3 DNA sequence: TGTGCCAGTAGGGCCCCGGACAGGGGTTTCGGCTACACCTTC. Translated: CASRAPDRGFGYTF.

V is TRBV21-1 and J is TRBJ2-3; TRBD2 is the table's D call and was not checked against the DNA. TRBV21-1 is termed a pseudogene. The length of the CDR3 is 15 residues. This CDR3 reads CASTLTNTGTDTQYF. For the CDR3, the DNA is TGTGCCAGCACTCTGACTAATACGGGCACAGATACGCAGTATTTT.

The gene calls are TRBV28 and TRBJ1-1; a weak D match, TRBD1 (6 bases). Germline CDR1 is MDHEN and CDR2 is SYDVKM. The ends were cut back, 7 bases at V and 0 bases at J, with 15 bases in the middle. This CDR3 comprises 15 residues. DNA of the CDR3: TGTGCCAGCACGGGGTTTGGACAGATGAACACTGAAGCTTTCTTT. Its translation: CASTGFGQMNTEAFF.

The CDR3 bases are TGTGCCTGGAGTTCTCGTGTGACAGTATCCTACGAGCAGTACTTC. Protein sequence: CAWSSRVTVSYEQYF. The chain recombines TRBV30 with TRBJ2-7; D possibly corresponds to TRBD1 (5 bases). V shed 2 bases and J shed 1 base, with 15 bases lying between them. CDR3 length: 15 residues. CDR1 and CDR2 (germline): GTSNPN, SVGIG (reference sequence).

The CDR3 is CASSALLDEQFF. The DNA for the CDR3 is TGTGCCAGCAGCGCACTCCTCGATGAGCAGTTCTTC. V gene TRBV9 combines with J gene TRBJ2-1; no reliable D call. Germline V gene lookup returns CDR1 SGDLS and CDR2 YYNGEE. The CDR3 spans 12 residues. Trimming took 3 bases from V and 8 from J, leaving 9 bases between them.

The chain employs TRBV12-3 or TRBV12-4 and TRBJ1-1; 7 bases match TRBD1. CDR3 length: 13 residues. V lost 5 bases, J lost 3 bases, and 3 bases stayed unmatched. The CDR3 bases are TGTGCCAGCAGTATGGACAGGTACACTGAAGCTTTCTTT. This translates into CASSMDRYTEAFF.

The chain carries TRBV5-1 and TRBJ2-3; 8 bases agree with TRBD2. Germline-derived CDR1 and CDR2 are SGHRS and YFSETQ. The CDR3 contains 16 residues. With 0 bases clipped from V and 3 bases from J, the junction kept 6 bases outside the gene matches. CDR3: CASSLASGGATDTQYF. CDR3 bases: TGCGCCAGCAGCTTGGCCAGCGGGGGCGCGACAGATACGCAGTATTTT. Full variable domain (outside the CDR3, taken from reference TRBV5-1 and TRBJ2-3): KAGVTQTPRYLIKTRGQQVTLSCSPISGHRSVSWYQQTPGQGLQFLFEYFSETQRNKGNFPGRFSGRQFSNSRSEMNVSTLELGDSALYLCASSLASGGATDTQYFGPGTRLTVL.

The V gene is TRBV12-3 or TRBV12-4, the J gene TRBJ1-2; D call uncertain. V was pared by 3 bases and J by 3 bases, with 8 bases between. The CDR3 length is 13 residues. CDR3: CASSLRQDYGYTF. Written as DNA, the CDR3 is TGTGCCAGCAGTTTGAGACAAGACTATGGCTACACCTTC.

V usage is TRBV3-1 and J usage is TRBJ2-2, with 14 bases lining up with TRBD2. This CDR3 has 16 residues. J was trimmed by 7 bases and V by 4 bases; bases with no gene match: 5. Germline assignment: CDR1 LGHDT and CDR2 YNNKEL (reference sequence). The CDR3 coding sequence is TGTGCCAGCAGCCTGACTAGCGGGGGGGCTGGCGGGGAGCTGTTTTTT. Its translation: CASSLTSGGAGGELFF.

The chain is built from TRBV2 and TRBJ1-1; D ambiguous. Germline assignment: CDR1 SNHLY and CDR2 FYNNEI. The CDR3 totals 13 residues. V gave up 3 bases and J gave up 4 bases, with 9 bases separating them. DNA for the CDR3: TGTGCCAGCAGTGAGGCTCTTGGCACTGAAGCTTTCTTT. Its translation is CASSEALGTEAFF.

The rearrangement links TRBV28 to TRBJ2-2, with D maybe TRBD2 (5 bases). The V end was cut by 3 bases, the J end by 10 bases, with 15 bases between. Looked up from germline, CDR1 is MDHEN and CDR2 is SYDVKM. The CDR3 loop spans 14 amino acids. The CDR3 here is CASSFPLAGQELFF. In DNA, the CDR3 is TGTGCCAGCAGTTTCCCCCTAGCTGGGCAGGAGCTGTTTTTT.

V usage is TRBV28 and J usage is TRBJ1-5; D gene unclear. V lost 6 bases and J 6 bases, leaving 15 bases between the germline ends. The CDR3 is 14 amino acids. The germline CDR1 and CDR2 sequences are MDHEN and SYDVKM. In DNA form, the CDR3 reads TGTGCCAGCAGCCCAATGGAGGGCGGTCAGCCCCAGCATTTT. This translates into CASSPMEGGQPQHF.

The V and J genes are TRBV25-1 and TRBJ1-1; D might be TRBD1 (5 bases). The CDR3 extends over 13 amino acids. With 4 bases removed from V and 4 bases from J, the gap between germline ends came to 10 bases. Germline V lookup: CDR1 MGHDK, CDR2 SYGVNS. The CDR3 protein is CASSGAGLTEAFF. The DNA for the CDR3 is TGTGCCAGCAGTGGGGCGGGGCTCACTGAAGCTTTCTTT. Together with reference TRBV25-1 and TRBJ1-1, the CDR3 gives the full variable domain: EADIYQTPRYLVIGTGKKITLECSQTMGHDKMYWYQQDPGMELHLIHYSYGVNSTEKGDLSSESTVSRIRTEHFPLTLESARPSHTSQYLCASSGAGLTEAFFGQGTRLTVV.

For this clonotype: One junction end disagrees with the germline gene, perhaps due to a read error. The chain recombines TRBV29-1 with TRBJ2-1; D perhaps matches TRBD2 (6 bases). CDR3 length: 14 amino acids. CDR1 is SQVTM, CDR2 ANQGSEA, per germline. The CDR3 nucleotides read TGTAGCGCTGGGGGACTCCCTCCCTACAATGAGCAGTTCTTC. This codes for CSAGGLPPYNEQFF.

The V gene is TRBV3-1, the J gene TRBJ2-7; D remains unclear. The CDR3 is made up of 14 amino acids. V was cut by 4 bases and J by 0 bases, with 10 bases left in between. Germline CDR1 is LGHDT and CDR2 is YNNKEL (reference sequence). The CDR3 loop is CASSPSLGSYEQYF. Written as DNA, the CDR3 is TGTGCCAGCAGCCCTTCCCTGGGCTCCTACGAGCAGTACTTC.

V and J are TRBV11-2 and TRBJ2-1, with unresolved D. The germline V gene encodes CDR1 SGHAT and CDR2 FQNNGV. The CDR3 spans 13 residues. V was pared by 0 bases and J by 9 bases, with 9 bases between. The CDR3 loop reads CASSLDRPGEQFF. CDR3 sequence (DNA): TGTGCCAGCAGCTTAGATAGGCCGGGTGAGCAGTTCTTC.